These 15 T cell receptor beta chains were all obtained from the same sample, sequenced in a study of control samples from healthy donors and cancer patients (dated by TCRdb to about 2020). The library came from the immunoSEQ multiplex PCR assay. Not all clones reach the TCRdb copy of this immuneACCESS table, which keeps in-frame sequences only. Checked studies attribute under half of the gap to unresolved V genes and leave the rest unexplained. For this sample there are 120,000 or so clones; approximately 94% appear just once. 1.5% to 2% of the sample lies in the top ten. The sample was PBMCs. Receptors were obtained from a man aged 50-59 years with head and neck cancer.

This clone was found once. This CDR3 is CASSSSAGGVNYEQYF. CDR3 in DNA: TGTGCCAGCAGCTCTTCCGCTGGCGGGGTGAATTACGAGCAGTACTTC. The V gene is TRBV9, the J gene TRBJ2-7; possibly TRBD2 for D (6 bases). The CDR3 extends over 16 amino acids. Germline CDR1 is SGDLS and CDR2 is YYNGEE. V dropped 4 bases and J dropped 4 bases, with 21 bases sitting between them.

The CDR3 protein is CASRLGVTGELFF. CDR3 sequence (DNA): TGTGCCAGCAGACTAGGGGTTACCGGGGAGCTGTTTTTT. This chain links TRBV28 with TRBJ2-2; D is possibly TRBD1 or TRBD2 (5 bases each). The CDR3 loop spans 13 amino acids. Germline lookup yields CDR1 MDHEN and CDR2 SYDVKM. The V end lost 6 bases, the J end lost 5 bases, and 10 bases lay between the germline ends.

This chain links TRBV4-3 with TRBJ2-1, with D perhaps given as TRBD1 or TRBD2 (6 bases each). Per germline, CDR1 LGHNA and CDR2 YSLEER. This CDR3 is 16 amino acids long. V was clipped by 1 base and J by 2 bases, with 12 bases between them. CDR3 in amino acids: CASSQGTGRTYNEQFF. CDR3 in DNA: TGCGCCAGCAGCCAAGGTACAGGGAGGACCTACAATGAGCAGTTCTTC.

This chain connects TRBV3-1 (or the pseudogene TRBV3-2) to TRBJ2-2; D possibly uses TRBD1 or TRBD2 (5 bases each). There are 15 residues in the CDR3. Trimming took 0 bases from V and 7 from J, leaving 12 bases between them. Germline-derived CDR1 and CDR2 are LGHDT and YNNKEL (reference sequence). The CDR3 DNA reads as TGTGCCAGCAGCCAAGAAAGAGGGGTCCGCGGGGAGCTGTTTTTT. This translates into CASSQERGVRGELFF.

V gene TRBV28 combines with J gene TRBJ2-2, with D perhaps matching TRBD1 (5 bases). The CDR3 contains 15 residues. CDR1 is MDHEN and CDR2 is SYDVKM in the germline V gene. The germline V and J ends were trimmed by 4 bases and 1 base, with 10 bases remaining between them. CDR3 residues: CASSSLRGNTGELFF. CDR3 DNA sequence: TGTGCCAGCAGTTCCCTAAGGGGGAACACCGGGGAGCTGTTTTTT.

V is TRBV12-5 and J is TRBJ2-2, with D uncertain. CDR3 length equals 14 residues. Germline lookup yields CDR1 LGHNT and CDR2 FRNRAP. V lost 7 bases, J lost 6 bases, and 15 bases lay in between. DNA for the CDR3: TGTGCTAGTGCCCCGACCGTAGGGTCCGGGGAGCTGTTTTTT. Protein: CASAPTVGSGELFF.

This chain uses TRBV9 with TRBJ2-2, with D possibly being TRBD2 (5 bases). The CDR3 sequence is 13 residues long. CDR1 SGDLS and CDR2 YYNGEE come from the germline V gene. V lost 2 bases to trimming and J lost 5 bases, with 7 bases between them. The CDR3 region has the DNA TGTGCCAGCAGCGTTTCGGGGACCGGGGAGCTGTTTTTT. Translated, it gives CASSVSGTGELFF.

V and J are TRBV7-2 and TRBJ1-2; unclear D gene. The CDR3 runs 15 residues. The V and J ends lost 8 bases and 4 bases respectively, with 20 bases between them. Germline V gene sequence: CDR1 SGHTA, CDR2 FQGNSA. CDR3 protein: CASALEGPRGYGYTF. The CDR3 DNA sequence: TGTGCCAGCGCCTTAGAGGGTCCCCGTGGCTATGGCTACACCTTC.

Points on this clone: One junction end disagrees with the germline gene, perhaps due to a read error. The V gene is TRBV10-3, the J gene TRBJ2-1; possibly TRBD1 or TRBD2 for D (5 bases each). Germline CDR1 is ENHRY and CDR2 is SYGVKD. The length of the CDR3 is 14 residues. The CDR3 sequence: CATSHRDAYNEQFF. The CDR3 DNA sequence: TGTGCCACCAGTCACCGGGACGCCTACAATGAGCAGTTCTTC.

The CDR3 loop is CASSLYNYNEQFF. Here the CDR3 DNA reads TGTGCCAGCAGCTTATACAACTACAATGAGCAGTTCTTC. The chain employs TRBV7-2 and TRBJ2-1; no firm D call. Trimming took off 2 bases at V and 3 bases at J, with 5 bases between the two ends. The germline CDR1 and CDR2 sequences are SGHTA and FQGNSA. The CDR3 totals 13 residues. Using reference TRBV7-2 and TRBJ2-1 for the parts outside the CDR3, the full variable domain is GAGVSQSPSNKVTEKGKDVELRCDPISGHTALYWYRQSLGQGLEFLIYFQGNSAPDKSGLPSDRFSAERTGGSVSTLTIQRTQQEDSAVYLCASSLYNYNEQFFGPGTRLTVL.

This chain links TRBV28 with TRBJ1-5; 7 bases match TRBD1. This CDR3 has 14 residues. Germline V gene data show CDR1 as MDHEN and CDR2 as SYDVKM. J lost 2 bases, V lost 7 bases, and 5 bases had no gene match. In DNA form, the CDR3 reads TGTGCCAGCAAAGGGGGCAGGGGCAATCAGCCCCAGCATTTT. Protein sequence: CASKGGRGNQPQHF.

Only one count was recorded for this clone. The chain uses TRBV5-8 and TRBJ2-7, with a tentative D call TRBD1 (5 bases). The CDR3 is made up of 12 amino acids. With 0 bases removed from V and 4 bases from J, the gap between germline ends came to 5 bases. Germline V CDR1 and CDR2: SGHTS, YDEGEE. CDR3 DNA sequence: TGTGCCAGCAGCTTGGAGGGGTACGAGCAGTACTTC. Protein sequence: CASSLEGYEQYF.

The CDR3 region has the DNA TGTGCCATCAGTGAGAAGCGGGTCGGGACAGATACGCAGTATTTT. Its protein product is CAISEKRVGTDTQYF. The chain recombines TRBV10-3 with TRBJ2-3; D is possibly TRBD2 (6 bases). The V and J ends lost 2 bases and 3 bases respectively, with 12 bases between them. The germline CDR1 and CDR2 sequences are ENHRY and SYGVKD. This CDR3 contains 15 residues.

This chain links TRBV5-1 with TRBJ2-5; 12 nucleotides match TRBD2. Trimming at V came to 2 bases and at J to 10 bases, leaving 15 bases not matched to a gene. Germline assignment: CDR1 SGHRS and CDR2 YFSETQ. The length of the CDR3 is 17 residues. The CDR3: CASSFSWTSGDRSNQYF. The CDR3 nucleotides read TGCGCCAGCAGCTTCTCCTGGACTAGCGGGGACCGGAGTAACCAGTACTTC.

The V gene is TRBV2, the J gene TRBJ1-4; D perhaps matches TRBD1 (5 bases). The CDR3 covers 16 residues. Trimming took 7 bases from V and 0 from J, leaving 15 bases between them. Germline V lookup: CDR1 SNHLY, CDR2 FYNNEI. The CDR3 coding sequence is TGTGCCAGCAACTCAGACAGATGGGCAACTAATGAAAAACTGTTTTTT. Translating it yields CASNSDRWATNEKLFF.